This T cell receptor (beta chain) was recorded in a study of cytomegalovirus exposure and HLA in healthy donors. Whole-study context: Genotyping showed roughly 77% of over 350 donors falling in the Caucasian-associated ancestry cluster.

The study ran its PCR with 60 Vbeta and 13 Jbeta primers. Method: immunoSEQ multiplex PCR; TCRdb's copy keeps in-frame clones and lacks some. Altogether over 100,000 clones are present, 70% to 85% being singletons, with the ten largest covering approximately 4.2%. The junction had 6 bases not matched to a gene; V was cut back by 5 bases and J by 8 bases. CDR3 length: 14 amino acids. Germline V gives CDR1 SEHNR, CDR2 FQNEAQ (reference sequence). This TCR derives from a male donor in good health and CMV-seropositive. Sequencing used PBMCs. The rearrangement joins TRBV7-9 to TRBJ1-4; 9 bases match TRBD1. For the CDR3, the DNA is TGTGCCAGCAGCCCGGGACAGGGTTTGGAAAAACTGTTTTTT. Amino acids: CASSPGQGLEKLFF.